This T cell receptor (beta chain) was identified during a study of spatial heterogeneity in lung cancer. Study summary: Detection consistently captured more beta-chain sequences than alpha-chain sequences. Mean representation of each unique TCR and UMI combination in the raw reads exceeded ten occurrences.

A distinct unique molecular identifier was carried by each TCR cDNA molecule. TCRdb passed the 5' RACE reads through MiXCR, listing each CDR3 protein once. Here the sample spans 26,000 or so distinct CDR3 sequences, around 9.2% being singletons. Time point specified: sample taken at primary tumor resection. Researchers sequenced whole RNA taken from tumor, nontumor lung or frozen PBMC without sorting. Samples came from approximately 65 TRACERx patients with untreated early-stage lung cancer. This clonotype was seen a handful of times. The CDR3 runs to 15 residues. The trim removed 5 bases at V and 5 bases at J, leaving 10 bases unmatched. Germline V CDR1 and CDR2: SGHAT, FQNNGV.

The V gene is TRBV11-2, the J gene TRBJ2-5; 8 nucleotides agree with TRBD1. The origin of this receptor is a female donor with early-stage non-small cell lung cancer. The material was PBMCs, obtained at surgery. CDR3 bases: TGTGCCAGCAGCCCTAGGGGGTGGACAGGGGAGACCCAGTACTTC. It codes for CASSPRGWTGETQYF.